A single sample gave rise to the 11 T cell receptor beta chains below, sequenced in a study of blood T cell repertoires in COVID-19 (dated by TCRdb to about 2020). Receptors were amplified or captured by the immunoSEQ multiplex PCR assay. TCRdb stores this immuneACCESS table with in-frame sequences only. Part of the clones is absent; in the studies checked, under half of the shortfall reflects unresolved V genes, and no reason is known for the rest. In this sample the table shows fewer than 150,000 clones, 80% to 85% of which occur a single time. The ten largest clonotypes hold around 8.6% of the sample. Input material: peripheral blood. The receptors were sampled from a human donor in a cohort sampled during active COVID-19.

CDR3 sequence reads: CASSRQGGRYEQYF. CDR3 coding DNA: TGTGCCAGCAGCCGGCAGGGAGGTCGTTACGAGCAGTACTTC. The chain has TRBV3-1 (or the pseudogene TRBV3-2) and TRBJ2-7, with TRBD2 as a possible D gene (6 bases). This CDR3 is built from 14 residues. V dropped 4 bases and J dropped 4 bases, with 14 bases sitting between them. Germline V gives CDR1 LGHDT, CDR2 YNNKEL (reference sequence).

This clone is a singleton in its sample. The chain employs TRBV5-1 and TRBJ1-5; D may be TRBD1 (5 bases). V dropped 0 bases and J dropped 9 bases, with 13 bases sitting between them. This CDR3 has 14 residues. Germline CDR1 SGHRS, CDR2 YFSETQ. The CDR3 DNA is TGCGCCAGCAGCTTGGGACAGTCTCAGGGGCCCCAGCATTTT. Translated: CASSLGQSQGPQHF.

V and J are TRBV2 and TRBJ1-3, with D hard to call. The CDR3 totals 14 residues. Trimming shortened V by 8 bases and J by 0 bases, and 11 bases separated the two germline ends. Germline CDR1 and CDR2: SNHLY and FYNNEI. This CDR3 reads CASGRSSSGNTIYF. DNA for the CDR3: TGTGCCAGCGGCCGGAGCTCCTCTGGAAACACCATATATTTT.

The rearrangement uses TRBV5-4 and TRBJ2-5; 7 bases agree with TRBD1. This CDR3 is built from 14 residues. From germline, CDR1 is SGHNT and CDR2 YYREEE (reference sequence). The trim removed 3 bases at V and 2 bases at J, leaving 4 bases unmatched. The CDR3 region is CASSWNRGQETQYF. CDR3 in DNA: TGTGCCAGCAGCTGGAACAGGGGTCAAGAGACCCAGTACTTC.

The gene calls are TRBV2 and TRBJ2-3, with a weak D call TRBD1 (9 bases). The CDR3 is 15 amino acids. The germline V and J ends were trimmed by 8 bases and 1 base, with 16 bases remaining between them. CDR1 SNHLY and CDR2 FYNNEI come from the germline V gene. CDR3 amino acids: CASREGDRGTDTQYF. Here the CDR3 DNA reads TGTGCCAGCCGGGAGGGGGACAGGGGCACAGATACGCAGTATTTT.

The gene calls are TRBV3-1 (or the pseudogene TRBV3-2) and TRBJ1-5; the D gene is possibly TRBD1 (6 bases). The CDR3 runs 16 residues. Germline loops: CDR1 LGHDT, CDR2 YNNKEL (reference sequence). Trimming took 4 bases from V and 4 from J, leaving 17 bases between them. The CDR3 reads CASSPQPPGQNQPQHF. CDR3 nucleotide sequence: TGTGCCAGCAGCCCCCAACCCCCGGGACAAAATCAGCCCCAGCATTTT.

This clone was seen a single time. The gene calls are TRBV19 and TRBJ1-1; D is perhaps TRBD1 (6 bases). The V and J ends lost 8 bases and 1 base respectively, with 14 bases between them. The length of the CDR3 is 14 residues. Germline CDR1 reads LNHDA; CDR2 reads SQIVND (reference sequence). The CDR3 DNA follows: TGTGCCAGTTCCACAGGGCTGACGAACACTGAAGCTTTCTTT. Translated: CASSTGLTNTEAFF.

The chain has TRBV28 and TRBJ1-2; 8 bases are shared with TRBD1. This CDR3 has 14 amino acids. Germline CDR1 and CDR2: MDHEN and SYDVKM. V lost 5 bases and J lost 4; bases outside the gene matches: 6. In DNA form, the CDR3 reads TGTGCCAGCAGTACCAACAGGGGGGTCTATGGCTACACCTTC. Translation gives CASSTNRGVYGYTF.

This clone is a singleton in its sample. V and J are TRBV29-1 and TRBJ1-2; D may be TRBD1 (6 bases). With 4 bases removed from V and 4 bases from J, the gap between germline ends came to 13 bases. The CDR3 spans 13 residues. Germline V gene data show CDR1 as SQVTM and CDR2 as ANQGSEA. CDR3 in DNA: TGCAGCGTTGTACAGGGTGTCATCTATGGCTACACCTTC. It encodes CSVVQGVIYGYTF. Full variable domain (missing parts from reference TRBV29-1 and TRBJ1-2): SAVISQKPSRDICQRGTSLTIQCQVDSQVTMMFWYRQQPGQSLTLIATANQGSEATYESGFVIDKFPISRPNLTFSTLTVSNMSPEDSSIYLCSVVQGVIYGYTFGSGTRLTVV.

This chain links TRBV6-2 or TRBV6-3 with TRBJ1-5, with D unresolved. Trimming took 2 bases from V and 2 from J, leaving 13 bases between them. The CDR3 consists of 16 residues. Germline assignment: CDR1 MNHEY and CDR2 SVGEGT. For the CDR3, the DNA is TGTGCCAGCAGTTACCCCAGGTCTAATGGCAATCAGCCCCAGCATTTT. Encoded protein: CASSYPRSNGNQPQHF.

The rearrangement joins TRBV12-5 to TRBJ1-2; D might be TRBD1 (6 bases). The CDR3 length is 15 residues. Germline loops: CDR1 LGHNT, CDR2 FRNRAP. V dropped 5 bases and J dropped 4 bases, with 17 bases sitting between them. The CDR3 sequence is CASGLEGQSPYGYTF. CDR3 in DNA: TGTGCTAGTGGTCTGGAAGGACAGTCCCCCTATGGCTACACCTTC.